What follows is one T cell receptor beta chain and its context. Its target is not known. Produced via immunoSEQ multiplex PCR; TCRdb's table is partial and in-frame only. The sample has some 32,000 clones, 80% to 95% seen once; the top ten hold roughly 1%. This entry comes from a study of monozygotic twins with cystic fibrosis. Study observations and caveats: Nucleotide-identical clonotype sharing was significantly higher within monozygotic CF twin pairs than between unrelated CF individuals.

Germline values: CDR1 SGHKS, CDR2 YYEKEE (reference sequence). V lost 0 bases, J lost 1 base, and 1 base stayed unmatched. This CDR3 has 14 amino acids. This clonotype was sampled from a girl aged 2 to 10 with cystic fibrosis. What was sequenced was blood. The J gene is TRBJ2-7, the V gene TRBV5-5; 7 bases map to TRBD2. The CDR3 region is CASSLVGGSYEQYF. In DNA form, the CDR3 reads TGTGCCAGCAGCTTGGTGGGGGGGTCCTACGAGCAGTACTTC.